This entry is about one T cell receptor (beta chain). This clonotype has more than one count but fewer than ten. Its antigen remains unidentified. Base qualities are not recorded, but no much larger clone differs from it by a single base. From its cysteine to its phenylalanine, the CDR3 spans 16 amino acids. The entry retains the CDR3 DNA only, 48 bases that are in frame from base 1. Per the germline V gene (reference sequence), MNHEY is the CDR1 and SMNVEV is the CDR2. The germline ends are 10 bases apart after V is trimmed by 0 bases and J by 2 bases. This entry comes from a study of blood T cells in healthy people across ages (dated by TCRdb to the mid-2010s). Regarding the study in general: Template switching captured roughly one uniquely barcoded TCR beta cDNA molecule per two T cells in model experiments. To track age-related changes in TCR beta repertoire diversity, the study relied on deep sequencing normalized with unique cDNA molecular identifiers. The donors were divided into four age groups: young (average approximately 15 years), middle-aged (approximately 42), aged (under 70) and long-lived (roughly 82). To avoid experimental bias, donors of different ages were distributed randomly across sequencing lanes. For two donors (one aged 18 to 30 and one aged 80 or older), the study analyzed two additional independent replicas of 1 million unique cDNA reads from the same blood draw. Study-wide conclusions, independent of this receptor: Estimates of total diversity based on one million sequenced T cells were considered lower bounds and underestimates. Because donor CMV infection status was unknown, age-related changes in expanded clonotypes were potentially confounded. The long-lived group showed more naive CD4+ T cells, fewer expanded clones and increased TCR diversity than the aged group, suggesting age selection. As age increased, observed TCR beta diversity per million T cells dropped in a roughly linear way, and a significant reduction was already evident by age 40. Bulk unsorted PBMC profiling prevented conclusive comparison of naive and antigen-experienced compartments. Observed TCR beta diversity correlated strongly with the percentage of naive T cells measured by flow cytometry.

The receptor library was made with 5' RACE. Sequencing instrument: Illumina HiSeq 2500. A second PCR of about 6 to 12 cycles was performed with a sample-barcoded 5' primer and a J-beta primer mix. A template-switch 5' adaptor carrying 12 random nucleotides introduced a unique molecular identifier onto each TCR beta cDNA molecule. Each sample yielded at least 2.5 million CDR3-containing paired-end reads. All of the RNA was converted into first-strand cDNA using the Mint cDNA synthesis kit, with a TRBC-specific oligonucleotide serving as the primer. All cDNA was treated with uracil-DNA glycosylase and then went through a first 18-cycle PCR with the universal primers M1SS and BC2_uni_R. As for how the authors treated the data: Normalization of each sample was performed by random selection of 1 million high-quality reads, each carrying a distinct molecular identifier. Reads sharing molecular identifiers were discarded rather than binned into consensus sequences. MiTCR, run with a Q25 quality threshold and the strictest error-elimination algorithm, handled CDR3 identification, clonotype clustering and error correction. A nonparametric unseen species model using Euler transformation provided a lower-bound estimate of total TCR beta diversity. Through fastp at Q25 and MiXCR, TCRdb rebuilt clones from the public reads, retaining in-frame beta chains. Rows with one shared CDR3 protein collapse into an entry with the most common genes and DNA. For this entry, the V and J calls and clone size follow TCRdb and not the study's own pipeline. The sample has 920,000 or so distinct CDR3 sequences on record, 45% of them singletons. The ten top clones hold 18% of the sample.

Donors were a few dozen systemically healthy Caucasian individuals from Russia aged roughly 6 to 90 years. Around 10 milliliters of peripheral blood were drawn from each donor into EDTA-treated Vacutainer tubes. Ficoll-Paque density-gradient centrifugation was used to isolate PBMCs, with at least 6 million per sample. Trizol reagent was used to extract total RNA from PBMCs, with at least 6 micrograms per sample. For every donor, an aliquot of PBMCs went through flow cytometry to measure the percentages of naive CD45RAhigh/CD27high T cells. What was sequenced was blood. The chain uses TRBV27 and TRBJ1-4, with the D segment identity uncertain. The sequence was collected from an older woman in good health. The CDR3 sequence is CASSLSAGRTNEKLFF. The DNA reads TGTGCCAGCAGTTTATCAGCGGGGAGGACTAATGAAAAACTGTTTTTT. Joined to the reference TRBV27 and TRBJ1-4 proteins, this CDR3 gives the full variable domain: EAQVTQNPRYLITVTGKKLTVTCSQNMNHEYMSWYRQDPGLGLRQIYYSMNVEVTDKGDVPEGYKVSRKEKRNFPLILESPSPNQTSLYFCASSLSAGRTNEKLFFGSGTQLSVL.